This T cell receptor beta chain stems from a study of identical twins. General study results and limits: Insertions ran lower in abundant cord blood beta clonotypes, though not in memory repertoires.

TCRdb redid the calling of the 5' RACE reads with MiXCR, one entry per CDR3 protein. Here the sample spans some 440,000 distinct CDR3 sequences, 20% to 30% being singletons. This clonotype was observed a few times. Its antigen is not known. Germline V gene sequence: CDR1 MNHNS, CDR2 SASEGT. Trimming cost V 8 bases and J 5 bases, with 25 bases left between them. The CDR3 spans 16 residues. These data were likewise used in another study, on T cells expressing NK-cell markers.

This chain connects TRBV6-1 to TRBJ2-7; a possible D gene is TRBD2 (6 bases). The specimen sequenced was CD4+ T cells sorted from blood. The origin of this receptor is a woman aged 18-35 years in good health. For the CDR3, the DNA is TGTGCCAGCTCCTCCCGGACTACCTCAGGGTGGAACGAGCAGTACTTC. Its translation: CASSSRTTSGWNEQYF.